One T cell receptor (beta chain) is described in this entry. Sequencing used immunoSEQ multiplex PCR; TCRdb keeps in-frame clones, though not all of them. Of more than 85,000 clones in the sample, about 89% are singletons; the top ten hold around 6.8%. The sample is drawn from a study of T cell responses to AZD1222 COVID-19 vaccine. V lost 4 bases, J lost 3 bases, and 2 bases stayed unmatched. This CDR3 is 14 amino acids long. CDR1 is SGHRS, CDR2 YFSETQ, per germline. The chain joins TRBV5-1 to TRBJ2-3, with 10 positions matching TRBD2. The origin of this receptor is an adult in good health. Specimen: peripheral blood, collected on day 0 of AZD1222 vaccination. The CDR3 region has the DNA TGCGCCAGCAGCCCTAGCGGGGGTACAGATACGCAGTATTTT. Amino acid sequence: CASSPSGGTDTQYF.